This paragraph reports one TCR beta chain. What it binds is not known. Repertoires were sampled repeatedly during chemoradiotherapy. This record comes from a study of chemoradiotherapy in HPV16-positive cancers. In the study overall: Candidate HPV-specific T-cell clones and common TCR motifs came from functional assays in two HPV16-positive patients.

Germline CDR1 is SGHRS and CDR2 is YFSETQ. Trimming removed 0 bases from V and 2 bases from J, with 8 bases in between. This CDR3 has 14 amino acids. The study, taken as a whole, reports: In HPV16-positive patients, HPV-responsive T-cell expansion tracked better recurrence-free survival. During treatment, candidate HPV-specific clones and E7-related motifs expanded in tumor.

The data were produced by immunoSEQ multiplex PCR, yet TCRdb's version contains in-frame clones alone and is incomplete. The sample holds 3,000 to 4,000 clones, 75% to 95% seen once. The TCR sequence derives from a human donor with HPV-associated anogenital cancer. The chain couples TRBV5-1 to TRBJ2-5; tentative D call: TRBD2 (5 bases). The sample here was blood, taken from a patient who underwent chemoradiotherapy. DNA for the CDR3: TGCGCCAGCAGCTTGGTTGGGAGACAAGAGACCCAGTACTTC. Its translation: CASSLVGRQETQYF.